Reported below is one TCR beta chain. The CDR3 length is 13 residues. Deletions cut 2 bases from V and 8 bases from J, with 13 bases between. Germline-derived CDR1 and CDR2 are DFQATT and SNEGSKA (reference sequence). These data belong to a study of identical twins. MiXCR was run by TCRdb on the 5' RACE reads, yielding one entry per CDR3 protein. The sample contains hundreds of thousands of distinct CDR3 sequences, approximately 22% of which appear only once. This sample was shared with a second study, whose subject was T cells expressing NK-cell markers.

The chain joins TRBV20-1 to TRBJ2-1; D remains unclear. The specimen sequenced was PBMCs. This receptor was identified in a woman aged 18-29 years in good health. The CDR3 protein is CSARLLTAYEQFF. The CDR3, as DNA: TGCAGTGCTAGACTTCTTACAGCTTATGAGCAGTTCTTC.